This T cell receptor (beta chain) came from a study of shared clonotypes between healthy human individuals. Produced via immunoSEQ multiplex PCR; TCRdb's table is partial and in-frame only. The profile shows about 2.1 million clones, roughly 93% of them singletons. V lost 8 bases and J lost 9; bases outside the gene matches: 12. CDR1 and CDR2 (germline): MNHEY, SMNVEV (reference sequence). The CDR3 contains 14 residues. Selected positively for CCR7 and CD45RO-negative, naive CD8 cells excluded terminally differentiated effector memory CD45RA+ cells. The rearrangement joins TRBV27 to TRBJ2-1; 8 bases line up with TRBD2. This TCR derives from a man aged 18-30 years in good health. Some clones in this sample may be carry-over from other donors' samples. The sample taken for sequencing was naive CD8+ T cells from PBMCs. CDR3 in DNA: TGTGCCAGCTACGCTTGGGCGGGGGGCGGTGAGCAGTTCTTC. Its protein is CASYAWAGGGEQFF.